These T cell receptor beta chains were read from a single sample in a study of T cells in Graves' hyperthyroidism and ophthalmopathy. TCRdb re-analysed the multiplex PCR reads in MiXCR, keeping a single row per CDR3 protein. The profile shows about 500,000 distinct CDR3 sequences, about 16% of them singletons. The sequencing input was blood. The receptors derive from a woman in her twenties or thirties with Graves' ophthalmopathy. Each CDR3 is given with its conserved first and last residue. Each record gives: J gene, clone size, D gene, V gene, CDR3 protein, CDR3 DNA. A D gene is named only where the DNA matches it firmly. Some rows have no size entry. The others give once, few or many, or a class for an expanded clone.

>TRBJ2-2|few|.|TRBV9
CASSVAGVRAGELFF
TGTGCCAGCAGCGTAGCAGGGGTAAGGGCCGGGGAGCTGTTTTTT
>TRBJ2-3|.|.|TRBV9
CASSVRGTTDTQYF
TGTGCCAGCAGCGTACGGGGGACCACAGATACGCAGTATTTT
>TRBJ2-2|.|TRBD1|TRBV7-3
CASSLRGPGTGELFF
TGTGCCAGCAGCCTCAGGGGGCCGGGGACCGGGGAGCTGTTTTTT
>TRBJ2-7|few|TRBD2|TRBV7-2
CASSLLGKLAGNSEQYF
TGTGCCAGCAGCTTATTGGGAAAACTAGCGGGAAATAGCGAGCAGTACTTC
>TRBJ2-5|many|.|TRBV7-2
CASSLAIKETQYF
TGTGCCAGCAGCTTAGCCATAAAAGAGACCCAGTACTTC
>TRBJ1-1|.|.|TRBV19
CASCGRRFSVTEAFF
TGTGCCAGTTGCGGGCGCCGGTTTTCGGTCACTGAAGCTTTCTTT
>TRBJ2-2|few|.|TRBV6-2/TRBV6-3
CASSYWGRTTGELFF
TGTGCCAGCAGTTACTGGGGCCGCACAACCGGGGAGCTGTTTTTT
>TRBJ1-4|many|.|TRBV27
CASSLNRRNEKLFF
TGTGCCAGCAGTTTAAACAGAAGGAATGAAAAACTGTTTTTT
>TRBJ1-6|.|.|TRBV27
CASSPSNPIQGPSPLHF
TGTGCCAGCAGTCCCTCTAATCCAATCCAGGGGCCTTCACCCCTCCACTTT
>TRBJ2-3|.|.|TRBV14
CASSRTDGGDTQYF
TGTGCCAGCAGCCGGACTGACGGGGGAGATACGCAGTATTTT
>TRBJ2-3|few|.|TRBV6-5
CASSYSEHDTQYF
TGTGCCAGCAGTTACTCGGAACACGATACGCAGTATTTT
>TRBJ2-5|many|.|TRBV5-4
CASSMATEKETQYF
TGTGCCAGCAGCATGGCGACGGAGAAAGAGACCCAGTACTTC
>TRBJ1-4|few|.|TRBV10-2
CASSGPPDEKLFF
TGCGCCAGCAGTGGGCCTCCCGATGAAAAACTGTTTTTT
>TRBJ1-1|many|.|TRBV7-2
CASSLVLTEVNTEAFF
TGTGCCAGCAGCTTAGTGTTGACGGAGGTGAACACTGAAGCTTTCTTT
>TRBJ1-5|few|.|TRBV6-1
CASSRDTYQPQHF
TGTGCCAGCAGCCGGGACACCTATCAGCCCCAGCATTTT
>TRBJ2-5|many|TRBD2|TRBV10-2
CASSDDGRETQYF
TGCGCCAGCAGTGACGACGGGAGGGAGACCCAGTACTTC
>TRBJ2-5|many|.|TRBV6-5
CASSYSGLSVSETQYF
TGTGCCAGCAGTTACTCGGGCCTCAGCGTTTCAGAGACCCAGTACTTC
>TRBJ2-3|.|.|TRBV11-1
CASTHSTDTQYF
TGTGCCAGCACCCACAGTACAGATACGCAGTATTTT
>TRBJ2-1|many|TRBD2|TRBV2
CASSPSGASYNEQFF
TGTGCCAGCAGTCCTAGCGGAGCCTCCTACAATGAGCAGTTCTTC
>TRBJ2-4|many|.|TRBV3-1
CASSQEGKSRKNIQYF
TGTGCCAGCAGCCAAGAAGGGAAGTCCCGGAAAAACATTCAGTACTTC
>TRBJ2-7|many|TRBD1|TRBV27
CASSPGQGTYEQYF
TGTGCCAGCAGCCCGGGACAGGGAACTTACGAGCAGTACTTC
>TRBJ1-1|.|TRBD1|TRBV25-1
CASSEYPGGTEAFF
TGTGCCAGCAGTGAATATCCAGGGGGCACTGAAGCTTTCTTT
>TRBJ2-2|few|TRBD1|TRBV5-1
CASRPGQGNTGELFF
TGCGCCAGCAGACCCGGACAGGGGAACACCGGGGAGCTGTTTTTT
>TRBJ2-7|.|TRBD1|TRBV13
CASSFTGTGGFIYEQYF
TGTGCCAGCAGCTTCACCGGGACAGGGGGTTTCATCTACGAGCAGTACTTC
>TRBJ2-7|.|.|TRBV7-3
CASSLEHLTYEQYF
TGTGCCAGCAGCTTAGAACACCTCACCTACGAGCAGTACTTC